This is a list of T cell receptor beta chains from one sample in a study of CD8 T cells in ankylosing spondylitis. TCRdb fed the 5' RACE reads into MiXCR, producing one record per CDR3 protein. The sample consists of some 240,000 distinct CDR3 sequences, roughly a quarter of them appearing once. The sequenced material came from blood, either unsorted or a sorted T cell fraction (not recorded which). These receptors were collected from a male donor with ankylosing spondylitis or in good health (not recorded which). Both conserved end residues are part of each CDR3. The D gene is left open where the match is weak. The size of a clone is reported for some rows only, either as once, few or many, or as a class for expanded clones.

d_call	v_call	j_call	clone_size	cdr3_nt	cdr3_aa
-	TRBV29-1	TRBJ2-5	-	TGCAGCGTTGACGGGCCGGGGCCCCAGTACTTC	CSVDGPGPQYF
-	TRBV6-4	TRBJ2-7	few	TGTGCCAGCAGTGTGTCACAGGGACCCTACGAGCAGTACTTC	CASSVSQGPYEQYF
-	TRBV20-1	TRBJ2-7	many	TGCAGTGGACAGGCCGACTACGAGCAGTACTTC	CSGQADYEQYF
-	TRBV6-5	TRBJ1-1	many	TGTGCCAGCAGTTACTCGAAGGCAGGGTCGGGGGCAGGGGACACTGAAGCTTTCTTT	CASSYSKAGSGAGDTEAFF
-	TRBV29-1	TRBJ2-1	many	TGCAGCTCCAACGTAGACAGCAATGAGCAGTTCTTC	CSSNVDSNEQFF
-	TRBV20-1	TRBJ1-1	few	TGCAGTGCTAGAAGCGGGCGTACTGAAGCTTTCTTT	CSARSGRTEAFF
-	TRBV29-1	TRBJ2-6	-	TGCAGCGTTAAGTGGGAGCGCTCTGGGGCCAACGTCCTGACTTTC	CSVKWERSGANVLTF
TRBD2	TRBV29-1	TRBJ2-1	-	TGCAGCGTTGATGGTCTAGCGGGGGGGCCATACAATGAGCAGTTCTTC	CSVDGLAGGPYNEQFF
TRBD2	TRBV20-1	TRBJ2-1	-	TGCAGTGCTAGACCAGCGGGGGGGCTCAGGGATGAGCAGTTCTTC	CSARPAGGLRDEQFF
-	TRBV6-5	TRBJ1-2	-	TGTGCCAGCAGTTACTCGTCCTACAACTATGGCTACACCTTC	CASSYSSYNYGYTF
TRBD1	TRBV5-6	TRBJ2-2	-	TGTGCCAGCAGTCCCTGGGACAGGGCCGGTAACACCGGGGAGCTGTTTTTT	CASSPWDRAGNTGELFF
-	TRBV20-1	TRBJ2-5	many	TGCAGTGCTTCGGATTGGGGGTCGACTCAAGAGACCCAGTACTTC	CSASDWGSTQETQYF
TRBD1	TRBV27	TRBJ1-1	many	TGTGCCAGCAGTCTTCTCGGACAGGGAGAAGCTTTCTTT	CASSLLGQGEAFF
-	TRBV5-6	TRBJ2-1	many	TGTGCCAGCAGCTGGGGGGCGGCAGGACGGAATGAGCAGTTCTTC	CASSWGAAGRNEQFF
-	TRBV7-9	TRBJ2-5	few	TGTGCCAGCAGCTTACAAGGCAGGGGTGAGACCCAGTACTTC	CASSLQGRGETQYF
-	TRBV18	TRBJ2-1	-	TGTGCCAGCTCACGTCGACAGGACGATGAGCAGTTCTTC	CASSRRQDDEQFF
TRBD1	TRBV20-1	TRBJ2-4	few	TGCAGTGCTCTACAGGGGGAAGCAGCCAAAAACATTCAGTACTTC	CSALQGEAAKNIQYF
-	TRBV29-1	TRBJ2-3	many	TGCAGCGTTGAACTGGGCACAGATACGCAGTATTTT	CSVELGTDTQYF
-	TRBV30	TRBJ1-1	many	TGTGCCTGGAGGCCAGGGGACACTGAAGCTTTCTTT	CAWRPGDTEAFF
-	TRBV20-1	TRBJ2-7	many	TGCAGTGCCCAACACTACGAGCAGTACTTC	CSAQHYEQYF
-	TRBV28	TRBJ1-6	many	TGTGCCAGCAGTCCGGGCTTCCCGGATTCACCCCTCCACTTT	CASSPGFPDSPLHF
-	TRBV20-1	TRBJ2-3	-	TGCAGTGCTAGTATTGGAGGGGGCCTAGATACGCAGTATTTT	CSASIGGGLDTQYF
TRBD2	TRBV13	TRBJ2-1	once	TGTGCCATCAGTTTGCCTAGCGGGGGGGCCAGCCCCTACAATGAGCAGTTCTTC	CAISLPSGGASPYNEQFF
-	TRBV5-1	TRBJ2-2	many	TGCGCCAGCAGCTTGAGTCCCTTCACCGGGGAGCTGTTTTTT	CASSLSPFTGELFF
TRBD2	TRBV20-1	TRBJ2-1	few	TGCAGTGCTAGAGATCAGAATCGGGGGGGTAACAATGAGCAGTTCTTC	CSARDQNRGGNNEQFF
-	TRBV5-5	TRBJ2-3	many	TGTGCCAGCAGCTTGGGTTTCGGAGATACGCAGTATTTT	CASSLGFGDTQYF
-	TRBV20-1	TRBJ2-1	many	TGCAGTGCTAGAGATCGCGGGGATGAGCAGTTCTTC	CSARDRGDEQFF
-	TRBV6-2/TRBV6-3	TRBJ2-5	-	TGTGCCAGCAGTTGGGGCCAGGGTGTGGAGACCCAGTACTTC	CASSWGQGVETQYF